The 30 T cell receptor beta chains listed next were all sequenced from one sample in a study of a mutant IDH1 vaccine in newly diagnosed glioma. Time point here: week 35, safety follow-up. Each dose delivered 300 ug of mutant IDH1 20-mer peptide subcutaneously with imiquimod. Assay: immunoSEQ multiplex PCR; the TCRdb copy retains only in-frame clones and omits some. The profile shows fewer than 35,000 clones, under 80% of them singletons. Their target antigens are unknown. Sequences were derived from PBMCs, sampled from a glioma patient whose treatment included an IDH1 peptide vaccine. The receptors stem from a man in his forties or fifties with glioma.

The V and J genes are TRBV5-1 and TRBJ2-7, with D perhaps given as TRBD1 or TRBD2 (6 bases each). CDR3 length: 16 amino acids. Germline loops: CDR1 SGHRS, CDR2 YFSETQ. The V end lost 0 bases, the J end lost 0 bases, and 13 bases lay between the germline ends. The CDR3 loop reads CASSLAEGGRSYEQYF. The CDR3 DNA reads as TGCGCCAGCAGCTTGGCCGAGGGGGGCCGCTCCTACGAGCAGTACTTC.

V usage is TRBV2 and J usage is TRBJ2-7, with TRBD1 identical over 10 bases. The CDR3 is 14 residues long. CDR1 is SNHLY and CDR2 is FYNNEI in the germline V gene. Losses at the gene ends were 8 bases for V and 6 bases for J; bases not matched to a gene: 10. The CDR3 loop is CASAQLRTGGEQYF. CDR3 DNA: TGTGCCAGCGCCCAGCTCCGGACAGGGGGCGAGCAGTACTTC.

J is TRBJ2-7 and V is TRBV2, with D unclear. The CDR3 runs to 12 residues. Trimming left V 4 bases short and J 6 bases short, with 10 bases between. Germline V gives CDR1 SNHLY, CDR2 FYNNEI. The CDR3 loop reads CASSGAEVEQYF. The CDR3, as DNA: TGTGCCAGCAGTGGGGCCGAGGTCGAGCAGTACTTC.

The rearrangement uses TRBV11-3 and TRBJ2-7; D is perhaps TRBD2 (6 bases). The CDR3 covers 13 residues. Trimming took off 5 bases at V and 7 bases at J, with 15 bases between the two ends. Germline V CDR1 and CDR2: SGHNT, YENEEA. The CDR3, as DNA: TGTGCCAGCAGCGAGGCTGCGGGATATGAGCAGTACTTC. Protein sequence: CASSEAAGYEQYF.

The rearrangement joins TRBV7-9 to TRBJ1-5; TRBD1 aligns across 10 bases. The CDR3 has 16 residues. With V trimmed by 3 bases and J by 5 bases, 7 bases remained unmatched. CDR1 is SEHNR and CDR2 is FQNEAQ in the germline V gene (reference sequence). The CDR3 loop reads CASSLGLGTGDQPQHF. For the CDR3, the DNA is TGTGCCAGCAGCTTGGGGTTAGGGACAGGGGATCAGCCCCAGCATTTT.

The rearrangement uses TRBV6-5 and TRBJ1-5, with TRBD1 as a possible D gene (5 bases). Germline CDR1 and CDR2: MNHEY and SVGAGI. This CDR3 is built from 16 residues. Trimming stripped 4 bases from V and 0 bases from J, with 13 bases between. CDR3 residues: CASSSGTGYSNQPQHF. DNA of the CDR3: TGTGCCAGCAGTTCCGGGACGGGGTATAGCAATCAGCCCCAGCATTTT.

This chain uses TRBV7-9 with TRBJ1-6; D not certain. The ends were cut back, 4 bases at V and 10 bases at J, with 14 bases in the middle. This CDR3 has 14 residues. Looked up from germline, CDR1 is SEHNR and CDR2 is FQNEAQ (reference sequence). The CDR3 spells CASSYIGVPSPLHF. The DNA for the CDR3 is TGTGCCAGCAGCTATATCGGGGTGCCATCACCCCTCCACTTT.

For the CDR3, the DNA is TGTGCCAGCAGCTTGGTGACAGGGAGGAATGAGCAGTTCTTC. Encoded protein: CASSLVTGRNEQFF. V gene TRBV5-8 combines with J gene TRBJ2-1; maybe TRBD1 (7 bases). Trimming cost V 0 bases and J 7 bases, with 11 bases left between them. CDR3 length: 14 amino acids. Germline CDR1 and CDR2: SGHTS and YDEGEE.

The chain uses TRBV13 and TRBJ2-7; D is tentatively TRBD1 or TRBD2 (5 bases each). This CDR3 spans 14 amino acids. The germline V and J ends were trimmed by 5 bases and 5 bases, with 16 bases remaining between them. CDR1 is PRHDT, CDR2 FYEKMQ, per germline (reference sequence). CDR3 nucleotides: TGTGCCAGCAGCGGCCGGGGCCAAGTGCACGAGCAGTACTTC. It specifies CASSGRGQVHEQYF.

DNA for the CDR3: TGTGCCAGCAGCTTCGACAGGTTCGCTGAAGCTTTCTTT. Amino acids: CASSFDRFAEAFF. The rearrangement links TRBV7-8 to TRBJ1-1; D perhaps matches TRBD1 (6 bases). The CDR3 is 13 residues long. V was shortened by 3 bases and J by 6 bases, with 11 bases between the two germline ends. The germline gives CDR1 SGHVS, CDR2 FQNEAQ.

V and J are TRBV11-3 and TRBJ2-5; TRBD2 aligns across 9 bases. Germline V lookup: CDR1 SGHNT, CDR2 YENEEA. V gave up 7 bases and J gave up 2 bases; unmatched junction bases: 5. This CDR3 has 14 residues. The CDR3, as DNA: TGTGCCAGCACTAGCGGGGCGATGCAAGAGACCCAGTACTTC. Its protein product is CASTSGAMQETQYF.

This clone is a singleton in its sample. The genes are TRBV25-1 and TRBJ1-2; 7 nucleotides line up with TRBD1. After removal of 5 bases from V and 8 bases from J, the junction contained 11 bases not matched to a gene. This CDR3 is 14 amino acids long. From germline, CDR1 is MGHDK and CDR2 SYGVNS. The CDR3 coding sequence is TGTGCCAGCAGTTCGACAGGGAAGGGAGGCGGCTACACCTTC. Translating gives CASSSTGKGGGYTF.

The genes are TRBV19 and TRBJ1-2, with 9 bases matching TRBD1. This CDR3 contains 13 residues. The germline V gene has CDR1 LNHDA and CDR2 SQIVND (reference sequence). V trimming: 9 bases; J trimming: 4 bases; junction bases outside the gene matches: 6. CDR3 sequence reads: CASRTGAGYGYTF. CDR3 in DNA: TGTGCCAGCCGGACAGGGGCCGGCTATGGCTACACCTTC.

The chain recombines TRBV9 with TRBJ2-6; D gene uncertain. CDR3 length equals 15 residues. V was cut by 2 bases and J by 0 bases, with 6 bases left in between. Germline CDR1 reads SGDLS; CDR2 reads YYNGEE. In nucleotides, the CDR3 is TGTGCCAGCAGCGTCGGGTTCTCTGGGGCCAACGTCCTGACTTTC. Translation gives CASSVGFSGANVLTF.

The chain couples TRBV7-9 to TRBJ2-7; TRBD1 matches at 9 bases. This CDR3 has 14 amino acids. Germline CDR1 SEHNR, CDR2 FQNEAQ (reference sequence). V lost 5 bases and J lost 4; bases outside the gene matches: 6. CDR3 loop: CASSQDRGSYEQYF. Written as DNA, the CDR3 is TGTGCCAGCAGCCAGGACAGGGGTTCTTACGAGCAGTACTTC.

The rearrangement uses TRBV4-1 and TRBJ2-1; D possibly corresponds to TRBD2 (6 bases). V was cut by 1 base and J by 8 bases, with 15 bases left in between. CDR1 and CDR2 from the germline V gene are MGHRA and YSYEKL. The CDR3 has 15 residues. DNA for the CDR3: TGCGCCAGCAGCCAAGCCCCCGGAGGGATCTATGAGCAGTTCTTC. Translating it yields CASSQAPGGIYEQFF.

This sequence joins TRBV7-2 and TRBJ1-5; D not resolved. Germline V gene sequence: CDR1 SGHTA, CDR2 FQGNSA. Trimming left V 5 bases short and J 9 bases short, with 14 bases between. The CDR3 has 13 amino acids. The CDR3 bases are TGTGCCAGCAGCGTCGGGCTTTATAGGCCCCAGCATTTT. Encoded protein: CASSVGLYRPQHF. Full variable domain (outside the CDR3, taken from reference TRBV7-2 and TRBJ1-5): GAGVSQSPSNKVTEKGKDVELRCDPISGHTALYWYRQSLGQGLEFLIYFQGNSAPDKSGLPSDRFSAERTGGSVSTLTIQRTQQEDSAVYLCASSVGLYRPQHFGDGTRLSIL.

This clone appeared a few times. V gene TRBV4-1 combines with J gene TRBJ1-2; D is undetermined. Trimming pared 2 bases from V and 8 bases from J, leaving 15 bases between. The CDR3 runs to 14 residues. The germline V gene encodes CDR1 MGHRA and CDR2 YSYEKL. The CDR3 region has the DNA TGCGCCAGCAGCCAACTCCCCACGACGGGAGGCTACACCTTC. Amino acids: CASSQLPTTGGYTF.

This clone showed up just a few times. The genes are TRBV18 and TRBJ1-4, with D maybe TRBD1 (6 bases). Deletions cut 3 bases from V and 3 bases from J, with 20 bases between. Germline V gene data show CDR1 as KGHSH and CDR2 as LQKENI. This CDR3 contains 18 residues. Here the CDR3 reads CASSPQRAGAISNEKLFF. The CDR3 DNA reads as TGTGCCAGCTCACCTCAACGGGCAGGGGCCATCTCTAATGAAAAACTGTTTTTT.

V is TRBV2 and J is TRBJ1-2; D not certain. Trimming took 6 bases from V and 9 from J, leaving 17 bases between them. CDR1 is SNHLY, CDR2 FYNNEI, per germline. CDR3 length: 13 amino acids. In nucleotides, the CDR3 is TGTGCCAGCAGCCGGGAAACTAGCACTCGCTACACCTTC. Its translation: CASSRETSTRYTF.

The V gene is TRBV11-2, the J gene TRBJ2-1, with a tentative D call TRBD1 (6 bases). Germline assignment: CDR1 SGHAT and CDR2 FQNNGV. The CDR3 sequence is 15 residues long. V lost 5 bases to trimming and J lost 5 bases, with 16 bases between them. The CDR3 region has the DNA TGTGCCAGCAGCCCTCCCCTCAGACAGGACAATGAGCAGTTCTTC. Its protein is CASSPPLRQDNEQFF.

The chain links TRBV6-1 to TRBJ2-5; possible D gene TRBD1, 5 bases. The CDR3 has 12 residues. V was shortened by 11 bases and J by 7 bases, with 17 bases between the two germline ends. Per the germline V gene, CDR1 is MNHNS and CDR2 is SASEGT. CDR3 in amino acids: CASNKGSATQYF. Here the CDR3 DNA reads TGTGCCTCAAACAAGGGGTCAGCGACCCAGTACTTC.

The J gene is TRBJ1-2, the V gene TRBV19; 9 nucleotides agree with TRBD1. J was trimmed by 5 bases and V by 6 bases; bases with no gene match: 16. CDR1 is LNHDA, CDR2 SQIVND, per germline (reference sequence). CDR3 length: 17 amino acids. CDR3 region: CASRTQMGQGGLYGYTF. Written as DNA, the CDR3 is TGTGCCAGTAGGACCCAAATGGGACAGGGAGGATTGTATGGCTACACCTTC.

This chain links TRBV2 with TRBJ1-5; TRBD1 matches 8 bases. Germline loops: CDR1 SNHLY, CDR2 FYNNEI. This CDR3 spans 12 amino acids. V lost 8 bases to trimming and J lost 8 bases; unmatched junction nucleotides: 5. The CDR3 DNA is TGTGCCAGCCGACAGGGGCAGGAGCCCCAGCATTTT. Encoded protein: CASRQGQEPQHF.

The rearrangement uses TRBV19 and TRBJ2-7; perhaps TRBD1 as D (6 bases). Germline V gives CDR1 LNHDA, CDR2 SQIVND (reference sequence). V gave up 4 bases and J gave up 2 bases, with 12 bases separating them. This CDR3 contains 14 residues. In DNA, the CDR3 is TGTGCCAGTAGTACTTTGGGACAACCCTACGAGCAGTACTTC. Its protein is CASSTLGQPYEQYF.

The J gene is TRBJ1-5, the V gene TRBV6-5; D unclear. V lost 0 bases to trimming and J lost 6 bases, with 6 bases between them. Per the germline V gene, CDR1 is MNHEY and CDR2 is SVGAGI. The CDR3 has 13 amino acids. CDR3 nucleotides: TGTGCCAGCAGTTACTCCCCTTTTCAGCCCCAGCATTTT. This codes for CASSYSPFQPQHF.

This clone was counted a few times. This chain joins TRBV7-2 and TRBJ2-7; 7 nucleotides line up with TRBD1. CDR1 is SGHTA, CDR2 FQGNSA, per germline. Trimming removed 5 bases from V and 0 bases from J; junction bases left unmatched: 10. This CDR3 comprises 16 residues. CDR3 sequence (DNA): TGTGCCAGCAGCCGGACAGGAGATCATAGCTCCTACGAGCAGTACTTC. Its protein product is CASSRTGDHSSYEQYF.

V and J are TRBV4-1 and TRBJ1-2; the D gene is possibly TRBD1 (5 bases). Trimming pared 4 bases from V and 0 bases from J, leaving 12 bases between. The CDR3 length is 15 residues. The germline CDR1 and CDR2 sequences are MGHRA and YSYEKL. The CDR3 coding sequence is TGCGCCAGCAGCCCTCAGGACATCCCTAACTATGGCTACACCTTC. Translated, it gives CASSPQDIPNYGYTF.

This clone is medium-sized in the sample. CDR3 residues: CASRDSLVGNTIYF. Written as DNA, the CDR3 is TGCGCCAGCAGGGACAGCCTCGTCGGAAACACCATATATTTT. This chain joins TRBV5-1 and TRBJ1-3; D is perhaps TRBD1 (6 bases). CDR1 is SGHRS, CDR2 YFSETQ, per germline. This CDR3 has 14 amino acids. The V gene lost 5 bases and the J gene lost 4 bases, with 13 bases spanning the gap.

This chain uses TRBV29-1 with TRBJ1-2; 8 bases fit TRBD1. There are 16 residues in the CDR3. Unmatched junction bases numbered 12, after V lost 0 bases and J lost 6 bases. CDR1 and CDR2 (germline): SQVTM, ANQGSEA. CDR3 DNA: TGCAGCGTTGAAGATCCCCTCCAGGGGGCGGCTGATGGCTACACCTTC. This gives the protein CSVEDPLQGAADGYTF. The variable domain in full, completed from reference TRBV29-1 and TRBJ1-2, reads SAVISQKPSRDICQRGTSLTIQCQVDSQVTMMFWYRQQPGQSLTLIATANQGSEATYESGFVIDKFPISRPNLTFSTLTVSNMSPEDSSIYLCSVEDPLQGAADGYTFGSGTRLTVV.